The clone carrying this TCR beta chain is medium-sized by share. What it binds is not known. The junction departs from the called germline gene at one end, perhaps through a read error. Using RNA transcripts, the TCR beta CDR3 regions were amplified. First-round RT-PCR employed HTBI primers, with a second-round multiplex PCR after it. TCRdb redid the calling of the multiplex PCR reads with MiXCR, one entry per CDR3 protein. Among 23,000 or so distinct CDR3 sequences listed, 48% were seen once. This specimen belongs to a study of Graves' ophthalmopathy and Graves' hyperthyroidism. Study-wide points: Blood also held most thyroid clonotypes expanded above 0.001 frequency.

The CDR3 consists of 13 residues. Looked up from germline, CDR1 is SNHLY and CDR2 is FYNNEI. In this cohort's terms, stable hyperthyroidism meant no ophthalmopathy by 18 months of follow-up. The chain combines TRBV2 with TRBJ2-7; TRBD2 agrees at 9 bases. The sequenced sample was peripheral blood. The source of this sequence is an adult woman with stable Graves' hyperthyroidism. In DNA form, the CDR3 reads TGTGCCAGTGCCCTGCGGGAGGGGAACGAGCAGCACTTC. It yields the protein CASALREGNEQHF.